The rows below give T cell receptor beta chains drawn from one sample of a study of T cells after yellow fever vaccination. TCRdb re-derived calls from the 5' RACE reads in MiXCR, one entry per CDR3 protein. The sample contains roughly 120,000 distinct CDR3 sequences, 7.4% of which appear only once. Source: CD4+ T cells sorted from PBMCs, taken 9 to 10 days after the first yellow fever vaccination. The receptors derive from a man between 18 and 35 years old who received the YFV17D yellow fever vaccine. CDR3s include the opening cysteine and the closing phenylalanine or tryptophan. Each record gives: J gene, D gene, V gene, clone size, CDR3 protein, CDR3 DNA. The D gene is left open where the match is weak. The size entry is marked missing in some rows and otherwise reads once, few, many or a size class.

TRBJ2-7 TRBD1 TRBV12-3/TRBV12-4 many CASRARQGSYEQYF TGTGCCAGCAGGGCCCGACAGGGGTCCTACGAGCAGTACTTC
TRBJ2-5 . TRBV20-1 . CSWAQARGRETQYF TGCAGCTGGGCCCAGGCTAGGGGCAGGGAGACCCAGTACTTC
TRBJ1-5 . TRBV12-3/TRBV12-4 many CASRPTEAEPQHF TGTGCCAGCAGACCGACAGAGGCGGAGCCCCAGCATTTT
TRBJ1-2 . TRBV12-3/TRBV12-4 many CASSLVGDSGYTF TGTGCCAGCAGTTTAGTGGGGGATTCTGGCTACACCTTC
TRBJ2-3 TRBD2 TRBV12-3/TRBV12-4 many CASTESRGGSTDTQYF TGTGCCAGCACCGAATCACGCGGGGGAAGCACAGATACGCAGTATTTT
TRBJ2-6 . TRBV19 . CASSITSSGANVLTF TGTGCCAGTAGTATCACCAGCTCTGGGGCCAACGTCCTGACTTTC
TRBJ2-1 TRBD2 TRBV11-2 many CASSPIERGGGEQFF TGTGCCAGCAGCCCTATTGAGCGGGGGGGCGGTGAGCAGTTCTTC
TRBJ2-2 . TRBV11-2 many CASSLRLVDTGELFF TGTGCCAGCAGCTTACGTCTAGTGGACACCGGGGAGCTGTTTTTT
TRBJ1-2 . TRBV19 . CASSSADGLGGYTF TGTGCCAGTAGTTCGGCAGACGGCCTGGGGGGCTACACCTTC
TRBJ2-3 . TRBV27 . CASSLLGVRTDTQYF TGTGCCAGCAGTTTGCTGGGGGTCCGCACAGATACGCAGTATTTT
TRBJ2-5 TRBD2 TRBV4-3 . CASSQEPGRGGGETQYF TGCGCCAGCAGCCAAGAACCTGGACGGGGGGGCGGAGAGACCCAGTACTTC
TRBJ2-7 . TRBV20-1 many CSARRDSSSYEQYF TGCAGTGCTAGACGGGATTCCTCATCCTACGAGCAGTACTTC
TRBJ2-4 . TRBV7-2 few CASSSSWSLAKNIQYF TGTGCCAGCAGCTCGTCGTGGTCCCTAGCCAAAAACATTCAGTACTTC
TRBJ1-5 . TRBV7-2 many CASSLGLSNQPQHF TGTGCCAGCAGCTTAGGACTGAGCAATCAGCCCCAGCATTTT
TRBJ2-1 . TRBV15 many CATSSDLNARRGVTYNEQFF TGTGCCACCAGCAGTGATCTAAACGCACGGAGGGGGGTAACCTACAATGAGCAGTTCTTC
TRBJ2-3 TRBD1 TRBV28 many CASSLTGGFSTDTQYF TGTGCCAGCAGTTTGACAGGGGGCTTTAGCACAGATACGCAGTATTTT
TRBJ1-1 . TRBV14 many CASSVGPGYTEAFF TGTGCCAGCTCCGTGGGACCAGGGTACACTGAAGCTTTCTTT
TRBJ2-7 . TRBV30 few CAWSGDSYEQYF TGTGCCTGGAGTGGCGACTCCTACGAGCAGTACTTC
TRBJ2-5 . TRBV7-2 many CASSRLGGQETQYF TGTGCCAGCAGCCGCCTGGGGGGACAAGAGACCCAGTACTTC
TRBJ2-5 . TRBV6-2/TRBV6-3 many CASSPTPGKTQYF TGTGCCAGCAGTCCAACTCCGGGGAAGACCCAGTACTTC
TRBJ2-2 TRBD2 TRBV9 many CASGGYDGELFF TGTGCCTCCGGGGGGTATGACGGGGAGCTGTTTTTT
TRBJ2-5 . TRBV10-3 many CAISEGDRGSEETQYF TGTGCCATCAGTGAGGGGGACCGAGGGAGTGAAGAGACCCAGTACTTC
TRBJ1-1 . TRBV11-2 . CASRFQDRNTEAFF TGTGCCAGCAGGTTTCAAGACAGGAACACTGAAGCTTTCTTT
TRBJ2-3 . TRBV20-1 once CSALPSSTDTQYF TGCAGTGCCCTCCCCTCTAGCACAGATACGCAGTATTTT
TRBJ2-3 TRBD2 TRBV3-1 many CASSQRGTSTDTQYF TGTGCCAGCAGCCAGCGGGGGACCAGCACAGATACGCAGTATTTT
TRBJ2-2 TRBD2 TRBV12-3/TRBV12-4 many CASSHWTSGEFGELFF TGTGCCAGCAGTCATTGGACTAGCGGGGAGTTTGGGGAGCTGTTTTTT
TRBJ1-2 . TRBV5-5 . CASSPGPLYGYTF TGTGCCAGCAGCCCTGGACCGCTCTATGGCTACACCTTC
TRBJ1-1 . TRBV10-3 many CAIYGGEGTEAFF TGTGCCATCTACGGCGGGGAGGGCACTGAAGCTTTCTTT
TRBJ2-7 TRBD1 TRBV4-3 many CASSVGVTGAYEQYF TGCGCCAGCAGCGTAGGGGTTACAGGGGCCTACGAGCAGTACTTC
TRBJ1-2 . TRBV3-1 many CASSPFGGSLYGYTF TGTGCCAGCAGCCCCTTCGGGGGGTCACTCTATGGCTACACCTTC